The T cell receptor (beta chain) described here comes from a study of cytomegalovirus exposure and HLA in healthy donors. Germline V CDR1 and CDR2: MDHEN, SYDVKM. V lost 4 bases to trimming and J lost 7 bases; unmatched junction nucleotides: 1. The CDR3 is made up of 12 amino acids. Despite likely unrecorded immune exposures, the donors were nominally healthy at the time of sampling. Study outcomes and limitations: Overall, approximately 150 TCR beta chains were annotated as cytomegalovirus-associated. Sequencing likely generated an artifact that appeared as a cluster of highly shared sequence variants.

Remarks on this clone: The antigen remains undetermined.

Use of 60 Vbeta and 13 Jbeta primers characterized the PCR. Profiled with immunoSEQ multiplex PCR; TCRdb holds only in-frame clones, not every one. The sample shows approximately 150,000 clones, approximately 84% of them seen only once. The clonotype was recovered from a girl under 18 in good health and CMV-seropositive. The specimen was PBMCs. This chain links TRBV28 with TRBJ1-5; 7 bases line up with TRBD1. DNA of the CDR3: TGTGCCAGCAGTTCGGGACAGCAGCCCCAGCATTTT. Translation gives CASSSGQQPQHF.